What follows describes a single T cell receptor beta chain. Original analysis: Amplification from reference gene primers served as the basis for estimated nucleated cell counts. Profiling relied on immunoSEQ multiplex PCR, and the TCRdb table lists in-frame clones only, not all of them. That table is the source of V, J and clone size, and D and trimming were worked out from the DNA. The sample yields some 320,000 clones, over 75% seen once. This record belongs to a study of blood T cell repertoires in COVID-19. Study in general: Italy, Spain and the United States were the sources of the convalescent and acute COVID-19 samples. PBMCs, B-cell-depleted T cells, or T cells were the source of the cDNA or gDNA that made up the material.

Germline-derived CDR1 and CDR2 are SNHLY and FYNNEI. The CDR3 runs 14 residues. V lost 9 bases, J lost 6 bases, and 10 bases stayed unmatched. The sequence came from a human donor in a cohort sampled during active COVID-19. V usage is TRBV2 and J usage is TRBJ1-2; TRBD1 matches at 10 bases. Sequencing used peripheral blood. CDR3 nucleotide sequence: TGTGCCAGTGTGTCCTCCGGGACAGGGGATGGCTACACCTTC. As protein: CASVSSGTGDGYTF. The entire variable domain, with the rest obtained from reference TRBV2 and TRBJ1-2, is as follows: EPEVTQTPSHQVTQMGQEVILRCVPISNHLYFYWYRQILGQKVEFLVSFYNNEISEKSEIFDDQFSVERPDGSNFTLKIRSTKLEDSAMYFCASVSSGTGDGYTFGSGTRLTVV.